These 27 T cell receptor beta chains originate from one sample sequenced in a study of cytomegalovirus exposure and HLA in healthy donors. A multiplex PCR was run with 60 Vbeta primers and 13 Jbeta primers. Here immunoSEQ multiplex PCR was the method, and the copy in TCRdb shows in-frame clones only, minus some. This sample has 110,000 or so clones; about 74% occur once, and the top ten carry 2% to 3%. Sequencing was carried out using PBMCs. Receptors originate from a female donor in good health and CMV-seronegative.

In its sample, this clone was seen once. The chain recombines TRBV19 with TRBJ2-7; possible D gene TRBD1, 5 bases. The CDR3 runs 13 residues. Between the trimmed V and J ends, which lost 6 bases and 3 bases, there was a span of 12 bases. Germline V lookup: CDR1 LNHDA, CDR2 SQIVND (reference sequence). The CDR3 protein is CASSTLTGYEQYF. CDR3 nucleotides: TGTGCCAGTAGCACCCTCACAGGCTACGAGCAGTACTTC.

This clone was observed a handful of times. The chain joins TRBV7-9 to TRBJ1-1; a possible D gene is TRBD1 (5 bases). With 7 bases removed from V and 1 base from J, the gap between germline ends came to 10 bases. The CDR3 runs to 13 residues. Germline V gene lookup returns CDR1 SEHNR and CDR2 FQNEAQ (reference sequence). The CDR3 sequence: CASTLDRNTEAFF. Written as DNA, the CDR3 is TGTGCCAGCACCCTAGACAGGAACACTGAAGCTTTCTTT.

There are a few counts of this clone. The chain has TRBV5-6 and TRBJ1-1, with D possibly TRBD1 on 5 matching bases. The CDR3 has 12 amino acids. Germline CDR1 reads SGHDT; CDR2 reads YYEEEE. V lost 4 bases and J 10 bases, leaving 14 bases between the germline ends. The CDR3 here is CASSIDGRGAFF. CDR3 nucleotides: TGTGCCAGCAGCATAGACGGGAGGGGAGCTTTCTTT. The whole variable domain, remainder taken from reference TRBV5-6 and TRBJ1-1, is DAGVTQSPTHLIKTRGQQVTLRCSPKSGHDTVSWYQQALGQGPQFIFQYYEEEERQRGNFPDRFSGHQFPNYSSELNVNALLLGDSALYLCASSIDGRGAFFGQGTRLTVV.

The V and J genes are TRBV6-9 and TRBJ2-2; D is ambiguous. CDR1 MNHGY and CDR2 SVAAGI come from the germline V gene. The ends were cut back, 5 bases at V and 6 bases at J, with 13 bases in the middle. CDR3 size: 14 residues. This chain's CDR3 is CASSIGEAAGELFF. The CDR3 bases are TGTGCCAGCAGTATTGGCGAGGCGGCCGGGGAGCTGTTTTTT.

The V call is TRBV7-2, the J call TRBJ2-3; 10 nucleotides match TRBD1. This CDR3 is 15 amino acids long. Per germline, CDR1 SGHTA and CDR2 FQGNSA. Losses at the gene ends were 6 bases for V and 2 bases for J; bases not matched to a gene: 5. The CDR3: CASSKTGGPTDTQYF. In DNA form, the CDR3 reads TGTGCCAGCAGTAAGACAGGGGGCCCCACAGATACGCAGTATTTT.

The chain carries TRBV6-5 and TRBJ1-2; 7 nucleotides align to TRBD1. The V gene's germline CDR1 is MNHEY and CDR2 SVGAGI. The CDR3 has 13 residues. The V segment lost 6 bases and the J segment 4 bases; nucleotides outside the gene matches: 5. The CDR3 region is CASRAQGPYGYTF. CDR3 in DNA: TGTGCCAGCAGGGCACAGGGGCCCTATGGCTACACCTTC.

V and J are TRBV6-5 and TRBJ2-2; no clear D. CDR3 length: 14 residues. CDR1 MNHEY and CDR2 SVGAGI come from the germline V gene. V gave up 8 bases and J gave up 0 bases, with 10 bases separating them. The CDR3 loop reads CASLSDANTGELFF. The CDR3 DNA follows: TGTGCCAGCTTGAGTGATGCGAACACCGGGGAGCTGTTTTTT.

V usage is TRBV11-1 and J usage is TRBJ1-1; D unclear. Trimming stripped 5 bases from V and 6 bases from J, with 13 bases between. Germline CDR1 reads SGHAT; CDR2 reads FQDESV (reference sequence). This CDR3 has 13 amino acids. The CDR3 protein is CASSPRLEAEAFF. CDR3 bases: TGTGCCAGCAGCCCAAGACTCGAGGCTGAAGCTTTCTTT.

V gene TRBV5-6 combines with J gene TRBJ1-2; the match to TRBD1 covers 8 bases. J gave up 5 bases and V 4 bases, and 13 bases lay outside the gene matches. Germline-derived CDR1 and CDR2 are SGHDT and YYEEEE. The CDR3 extends over 16 amino acids. This CDR3 is CASSLSTGASVYGYTF. The CDR3 DNA follows: TGTGCCAGCAGCCTATCGACAGGGGCGTCGGTATATGGCTACACCTTC.

The CDR3, as DNA: TGTGCCAGCAGTTGGGACAGGGGGAGTACTGAAGCTTTCTTT. Translating gives CASSWDRGSTEAFF. The V call is TRBV2, the J call TRBJ1-1, with 11 bases matching TRBD1. The J segment lost 5 bases and the V segment lost 5 bases, leaving 4 bases of the junction unmatched. Germline V CDR1 and CDR2: SNHLY, FYNNEI. The CDR3 has 14 amino acids.

The chain recombines TRBV9 with TRBJ2-1, with TRBD1 matching over 7 bases. CDR1 and CDR2 (germline): SGDLS, YYNGEE. This CDR3 region has 13 residues. V gave up 4 bases and J gave up 9 bases; unmatched junction bases: 7. In DNA form, the CDR3 reads TGTGCCAGCAGCCCCCGACAGGGCGGTGAGCAGTTCTTC. This encodes CASSPRQGGEQFF.

The rearrangement joins TRBV5-4 to TRBJ2-5; TRBD2 matches 8 bases. The length of the CDR3 is 14 residues. Per the germline V gene, CDR1 is SGHNT and CDR2 is YYREEE (reference sequence). J gave up 4 bases and V 5 bases, and 7 bases lay outside the gene matches. This CDR3 is CASRSGGEGETQYF. CDR3 sequence (DNA): TGTGCCAGCAGATCGGGGGGGGAAGGAGAGACCCAGTACTTC. Supplemented by reference TRBV5-4 and TRBJ2-5, the full variable domain reads ETGVTQSPTHLIKTRGQQVTLRCSSQSGHNTVSWYQQALGQGPQFIFQYYREEENGRGNFPPRFSGLQFPNYSSELNVNALELDDSALYLCASRSGGEGETQYFGPGTRLLVL.

The chain uses TRBV6-1 and TRBJ1-5, with 8 bases aligning to TRBD1. The V gene end was trimmed by 6 bases and the J gene end by 4 bases; junction bases not matched to a gene: 5. The CDR3 contains 14 residues. Germline V gene data show CDR1 as MNHNS and CDR2 as SASEGT. The CDR3 here is CASRTTGANQPQHF. The DNA for the CDR3 is TGTGCCAGCAGGACGACAGGGGCAAATCAGCCCCAGCATTTT.

The chain is built from TRBV7-9 and TRBJ2-7; no reliable D call. The length of the CDR3 is 14 residues. In germline, CDR1 is SEHNR, CDR2 FQNEAQ (reference sequence). V shed 0 bases and J shed 5 bases, with 11 bases lying between them. CDR3 loop: CASSLATRQNEQYF. The DNA for the CDR3 is TGTGCCAGCAGCTTAGCTACTCGCCAAAACGAGCAGTACTTC.

This clone was seen a few times. V is TRBV6-5 and J is TRBJ2-7, with 10 bases that match TRBD2. In germline, CDR1 is MNHEY, CDR2 SVGAGI. The CDR3 is 15 residues long. V was pared by 2 bases and J by 5 bases, with 6 bases of the junction left unmatched. CDR3: CASSYLSGGAHEQYF. Written as DNA, the CDR3 is TGTGCCAGCAGTTACCTAAGCGGGGGGGCCCACGAGCAGTACTTC.

The rearrangement uses TRBV30 and TRBJ1-2, with 7 bases identical to TRBD1. The CDR3 contains 14 residues. With 0 bases clipped from V and 4 bases from J, the junction kept 5 bases outside the gene matches. The V gene's germline CDR1 is GTSNPN and CDR2 SVGIG (reference sequence). The CDR3 sequence is CAWSVQGQSYGYTF. CDR3 sequence (DNA): TGTGCCTGGAGTGTACAGGGACAGTCCTATGGCTACACCTTC.

On this clone: This sample includes further DNA sequences coding for the same CDR3. This chain joins TRBV27 and TRBJ1-5; 7 bases align to TRBD1. Per the germline V gene, CDR1 is MNHEY and CDR2 is SMNVEV (reference sequence). Germline trimming cut 6 bases from V and 2 bases from J; bases unmatched to any gene: 1. The CDR3 is made up of 13 amino acids. CDR3 DNA sequence: TGTGCCAGCAGCACAGGGGGCAATCAGCCCCAGCATTTT. Amino acids: CASSTGGNQPQHF.

This clone was detected only once. The J gene is TRBJ1-1, the V gene TRBV7-3, with TRBD1 matching over 7 bases. The V gene end was trimmed by 6 bases and the J gene end by 9 bases; junction bases not matched to a gene: 13. There are 14 residues in the CDR3. Germline V gene lookup returns CDR1 SGHTA and CDR2 FQGTGA. CDR3 DNA: TGTGCCAGCAGATTCCACGGGACAGCCACCAAAGCTTTCTTT. Translated: CASRFHGTATKAFF. The full variable domain, its missing parts supplied by reference TRBV7-3 and TRBJ1-1, is GAGVSQTPSNKVTEKGKYVELRCDPISGHTALYWYRQSLGQGPEFLIYFQGTGAADDSGLPNDRFFAVRPEGSVSTLKIQRTERGDSAVYLCASRFHGTATKAFFGQGTRLTVV.

The chain recombines TRBV5-5 with TRBJ1-2; possible D gene TRBD1, 5 bases. V gave up 7 bases and J gave up 5 bases, with 9 bases separating them. The CDR3 spans 11 residues. Germline V gene data show CDR1 as SGHKS and CDR2 as YYEKEE (reference sequence). DNA of the CDR3: TGTGCCAGCGGACAAAAGTATGGCTACACCTTC. Translation gives CASGQKYGYTF.

V usage is TRBV5-1 and J usage is TRBJ2-3, with D possibly being TRBD1 (5 bases). Germline V gives CDR1 SGHRS, CDR2 YFSETQ. V shed 0 bases and J shed 4 bases, with 12 bases lying between them. CDR3 length equals 15 residues. The CDR3 nucleotides are TGCGCCAGCAGCTTGGTTGAAGGGGCCCCAGATACGCAGTATTTT. Its protein product is CASSLVEGAPDTQYF.

The chain combines TRBV4-1 with TRBJ1-2; a weak D match, TRBD1 (6 bases). V was cut by 1 base and J by 3 bases, with 12 bases left in between. The CDR3 totals 15 residues. Germline assignment: CDR1 MGHRA and CDR2 YSYEKL. The CDR3 spells CASSQVAGADYGYTF. CDR3 coding DNA: TGCGCCAGCAGCCAAGTTGCAGGGGCCGACTATGGCTACACCTTC.

There are a few counts of this clone. The chain is built from TRBV4-1 and TRBJ1-1; 11 bases fit TRBD1. The CDR3 length is 17 residues. Germline V gene data show CDR1 as MGHRA and CDR2 as YSYEKL. Losses at the gene ends were 0 bases for V and 0 bases for J; bases not matched to a gene: 3. The DNA of the CDR3 is TGCGCCAGCAGCCAAGATCGGACAGGGGGCATGAACACTGAAGCTTTCTTT. Protein product: CASSQDRTGGMNTEAFF.

V gene TRBV23-1 combines with J gene TRBJ1-6; 7 nucleotides align to TRBD1. TRBV23-1 is an open reading frame whose function is uncertain. V lost 4 bases to trimming and J lost 1 base; unmatched junction nucleotides: 10. The CDR3 extends over 18 amino acids. Written as DNA, the CDR3 is TGCGCCAGCAGTCCCCGACAGGGCTGGATATCCTATAATTCACCCCTCCACTTT. It is translated as CASSPRQGWISYNSPLHF.

CDR3 sequence: CASSLSGTGELFF. The CDR3 DNA sequence: TGTGCCAGCAGCTTAAGCGGGACCGGGGAGCTGTTTTTT. The chain is built from TRBV7-2 and TRBJ2-2; the D gene is possibly TRBD2 (6 bases). V lost 2 bases, J lost 5 bases, and 6 bases lay in between. CDR3 length: 13 amino acids. Germline-derived CDR1 and CDR2 are SGHTA and FQGNSA.

The rearrangement uses TRBV2 and TRBJ1-2; TRBD1 might be the D (6 bases). Germline assignment: CDR1 SNHLY and CDR2 FYNNEI. This CDR3 has 12 amino acids. Trimming shortened V by 6 bases and J by 6 bases, and 11 bases separated the two germline ends. CDR3 sequence reads: CASRQGFHGYTF. The CDR3 DNA reads TGTGCCAGCAGGCAGGGGTTCCATGGCTACACCTTC.

This chain uses TRBV5-1 with TRBJ2-2; D remains ambiguous. Germline loops: CDR1 SGHRS, CDR2 YFSETQ. Trimming removed 5 bases from V and 6 bases from J, with 14 bases in between. This CDR3 contains 14 residues. The CDR3, as DNA: TGCGCCAGCAGTTCTGACTCGGATTCCGGGGAGCTGTTTTTT. Translating gives CASSSDSDSGELFF.

This clone was detected once. The J gene is TRBJ2-7, the V gene TRBV5-1; tentative D call: TRBD1 (6 bases). Germline CDR1 and CDR2: SGHRS and YFSETQ. V dropped 2 bases and J dropped 4 bases, with 13 bases sitting between them. The CDR3 spans 14 residues. CDR3 nucleotide sequence: TGCGCCAGCAGCTTTCGGACAGTGGGGTACGAGCAGTACTTC. Amino acid sequence: CASSFRTVGYEQYF.